The 21 T cell receptor beta chains given below trace back to one sample, sequenced in a study of identical twins (dated by TCRdb to about 2016). The library was prepared using 5' RACE. Sequenced using an Illumina HiSeq 2000. TCRdb reworked the public reads: Q25 trimming with fastp, MiXCR clone assembly, productive beta chains retained. Rows are combined by CDR3 protein, so each entry shows the most common genes and DNA. This sample gives about 690,000 distinct CDR3 sequences in total; approximately 6.1% of them show up just once. The ten largest clones capture roughly 2% of the sample. Sample: naive T cells sorted from blood. This specimen's cell subset or site label, interpreted: cells isolated with a human naive T-cell isolation kit. The receptors come from a man younger than 30 in good health.

The sample holds many counts of this clonotype. The gene calls are TRBV20-1 and TRBJ1-2, with D possibly matching TRBD1 (6 bases). Germline CDR1 reads DFQATT; CDR2 reads SNEGSKA (reference sequence). V lost 2 bases and J 8 bases, leaving 15 bases between the germline ends. This CDR3 comprises 13 residues. In nucleotides, the CDR3 is TGCAGTGCTAGAAGTAACAGGGATCAGGGCTACACCTTC. Its translation: CSARSNRDQGYTF.

The chain carries TRBV4-1 and TRBJ2-7; 8 bases fit TRBD2. The CDR3 is 14 amino acids. CDR1 MGHRA and CDR2 YSYEKL come from the germline V gene. Trimming took 0 bases from V and 2 from J; bases not matched to a gene: 0. Here the CDR3 reads CASSQELAAYEQYV. CDR3 DNA: TGCGCCAGCAGCCAAGAACTAGCGGCCTACGAGCAGTACGTC.

This clonotype was observed at least ten times. This chain links TRBV6-1 with TRBJ2-7; 10 bases match TRBD1. J lost 2 bases, V lost 8 bases, and 9 bases had no gene match. CDR3 length: 15 amino acids. CDR1 and CDR2 from the germline V gene are MNHNS and SASEGT. The CDR3 sequence: CASQIDRGPTYEQYV. The DNA for the CDR3 is TGTGCCAGCCAAATCGACAGGGGGCCAACCTACGAGCAGTACGTC.

This clonotype was detected many times. A read error may account for a junction end that differs from germline. CDR3 coding DNA: TGCAGCGTGGCACGAGACAGGGGTCTCTTC. Translating gives CSVARDRGLF. This chain connects TRBV29-1 to TRBJ2-1; 8 bases line up with TRBD1. In germline, CDR1 is SQVTM, CDR2 ANQGSEA. CDR3 size: 10 residues.

The chain recombines TRBV25-1 with TRBJ2-1; 13 positions agree with TRBD2. Looked up from germline, CDR1 is MGHDK and CDR2 is SYGVNS. The CDR3 runs to 19 residues. V lost 3 bases, J lost 0 bases, and 8 bases stayed unmatched. The CDR3 DNA reads as TGTGCCAGCAGTGAGACAGAGGGGACTAGCGGGATCTCCTACAATGAGCAGTTCTTC. It is translated as CASSETEGTSGISYNEQFF. The variable domain in full, completed from reference TRBV25-1 and TRBJ2-1, reads EADIYQTPRYLVIGTGKKITLECSQTMGHDKMYWYQQDPGMELHLIHYSYGVNSTEKGDLSSESTVSRIRTEHFPLTLESARPSHTSQYLCASSETEGTSGISYNEQFFGPGTRLTVL.

This clonotype was seen at least ten times. The rearrangement uses TRBV28 and TRBJ1-1; D gene uncertain. V lost 0 bases, J lost 1 base, and 6 bases lay in between. The CDR3 has 14 residues. The germline CDR1 and CDR2 sequences are MDHEN and SYDVKM. The CDR3, as DNA: TGTGCCAGCAGTTTATGGTCTGCGAACACTGAAGCTTTCTTT. Protein: CASSLWSANTEAFF.

The table lists this clonotype with many counts. J is TRBJ2-1 and V is TRBV6-5; TRBD2 might be the D (6 bases). V dropped 1 base and J dropped 9 bases, with 7 bases sitting between them. CDR1 is MNHEY, CDR2 SVGAGI, per germline. The length of the CDR3 is 12 residues. The CDR3 DNA reads TGTGCCAGCAGTTACTTGGGGGGTGAGCAGTTCTTC. This sequence encodes CASSYLGGEQFF.

This clonotype turned up a few times. The chain combines TRBV5-1 with TRBJ1-1; D unclear. V lost 3 bases to trimming and J lost 1 base, with 13 bases between them. The CDR3 loop spans 15 amino acids. CDR1 and CDR2 from the germline V gene are SGHRS and YFSETQ. CDR3: CASSSISPENTEAFF. The CDR3 bases are TGCGCCAGCAGCTCGATCAGCCCTGAGAACACTGAAGCTTTCTTT.

This clonotype was detected ten times or more. The chain is built from TRBV12-3 or TRBV12-4 and TRBJ2-1; 10 bases map to TRBD1. The CDR3 totals 15 residues. V was clipped by 6 bases and J by 8 bases; unmatched bases: 10. The CDR3 sequence: CASSNAGTGDHEQFF. DNA of the CDR3: TGTGCCAGCAGCAACGCCGGGACAGGGGACCATGAGCAGTTCTTC.

In DNA, the CDR3 is TGTGCCACCAGCAGAGGTTCCATTAGCACAGATACGCAGTATTTT. It is translated as CATSRGSISTDTQYF. J is TRBJ2-3 and V is TRBV15; no firm D call. V shed 1 base and J shed 0 bases, with 8 bases lying between them. Per germline, CDR1 LNHNV and CDR2 YYDKDF (reference sequence). CDR3 length: 15 residues.

This clonotype has more than one count but fewer than ten. The CDR3 bases are TGTGCCAGCAGCTTAAATGGGAAGAACTATGGCTACACCTTC. It translates to CASSLNGKNYGYTF. The chain is built from TRBV7-2 and TRBJ1-2; D ambiguous. There are 14 residues in the CDR3. The germline V and J ends were trimmed by 2 bases and 2 bases, with 9 bases remaining between them. In germline, CDR1 is SGHTA, CDR2 FQGNSA.

Only a few counts were recorded for this clonotype. The chain is built from TRBV28 and TRBJ2-1, with 9 bases that match TRBD2. The CDR3 spans 15 residues. CDR1 and CDR2 (germline): MDHEN, SYDVKM. The V gene end was trimmed by 0 bases and the J gene end by 7 bases; junction bases not matched to a gene: 4. Written as DNA, the CDR3 is TGTGCCAGCAGTTTATGGAGGACTAGCGCAAATGAGCAGTTCTTC. Translated: CASSLWRTSANEQFF. The variable domain in full, completed from reference TRBV28 and TRBJ2-1, reads DVKVTQSSRYLVKRTGEKVFLECVQDMDHENMFWYRQDPGLGLRLIYFSYDVKMKEKGDIPEGYSVSREKKERFSLILESASTNQTSMYLCASSLWRTSANEQFFGPGTRLTVL.

Ten or more counts support this clonotype. V and J are TRBV6-1 and TRBJ2-7; 8 bases agree with TRBD2. The V gene end was trimmed by 6 bases and the J gene end by 4 bases; junction bases not matched to a gene: 11. Germline CDR1 reads MNHNS; CDR2 reads SASEGT. This CDR3 is built from 15 residues. The CDR3 DNA reads TGTGCCAGCAGACCCACCGGACTAGCAGAATACGAGCAGTACGTC. Protein product: CASRPTGLAEYEQYV.

This clonotype was found many times. The rearrangement uses TRBV9 and TRBJ1-2; possible D gene TRBD1, 6 bases. Looked up from germline, CDR1 is SGDLS and CDR2 is YYNGEE. V lost 4 bases to trimming and J lost 2 bases, with 12 bases between them. The CDR3 covers 14 residues. CDR3: CASSPDRTNYGYTF. As DNA, the CDR3 is TGTGCCAGCAGCCCGGACAGAACGAACTATGGCTACACCTTC.

V is TRBV5-1 and J is TRBJ2-5; no reliable D call. CDR1 and CDR2 (germline): SGHRS, YFSETQ. The CDR3 has 13 amino acids. Trimming removed 6 bases from V and 5 bases from J, with 14 bases in between. CDR3 amino acids: CASNSGDEETQYF. CDR3 sequence (DNA): TGCGCCAGCAACTCGGGCGATGAGGAGACCCAGTACTTC.

This clonotype occurred many times. The chain combines TRBV5-1 with TRBJ2-2; D gene uncertain. CDR3 length: 15 residues. Germline V CDR1 and CDR2: SGHRS, YFSETQ. Trimming removed 0 bases from V and 2 bases from J, with 8 bases in between. The CDR3 here is CASSLGRFNTGELFF. For the CDR3, the DNA is TGCGCCAGCAGCTTGGGCAGGTTTAACACCGGGGAGCTGTTTTTT.

This chain uses TRBV19 with TRBJ1-4; D is unresolved. Trimming pared 8 bases from V and 5 bases from J, leaving 15 bases between. The germline V gene has CDR1 LNHDA and CDR2 SQIVND (reference sequence). The CDR3 totals 14 residues. The CDR3 nucleotides are TGTGCCAGTCAATCAGGTGTTTTAAATGAAAAACTGTTTTTT. Its translation: CASQSGVLNEKLFF.

The table lists this clonotype with a few counts. V usage is TRBV11-1 and J usage is TRBJ2-3, with 10 bases fitting TRBD2. J lost 5 bases, V lost 3 bases, and 14 bases had no gene match. Germline lookup yields CDR1 SGHAT and CDR2 FQDESV (reference sequence). The CDR3 contains 18 residues. CDR3 amino acids: CASSFDLKSGRALDTQYF. CDR3 coding DNA: TGTGCCAGCAGCTTCGACCTTAAAAGCGGGAGGGCCCTAGATACGCAGTATTTT.

This clonotype was counted at least ten times. V and J are TRBV27 and TRBJ1-1, with a possible D match to TRBD1 (5 bases). Germline V lookup: CDR1 MNHEY, CDR2 SMNVEV (reference sequence). The CDR3 runs 14 residues. The ends were cut back, 6 bases at V and 5 bases at J, with 16 bases in the middle. The CDR3 spells CASRREGRATEAFF. The DNA for the CDR3 is TGTGCCAGCAGGAGAGAGGGGAGGGCGACTGAAGCTTTCTTT.

The chain employs TRBV27 and TRBJ2-2; 9 bases match TRBD1. The CDR3 loop spans 15 amino acids. Trimming cost V 7 bases and J 4 bases; bases outside gene matches: 7. CDR1 is MNHEY, CDR2 SMNVEV, per germline (reference sequence). CDR3 protein: CASNDRGLGTGELFF. The CDR3 DNA reads as TGTGCCAGCAATGACAGGGGGTTGGGCACCGGGGAGCTGTTTTTT.

This sequence joins TRBV5-1 and TRBJ2-3, with D perhaps matching TRBD2 (6 bases). CDR3 length equals 16 residues. Trimming took 0 bases from V and 1 from J, leaving 12 bases between them. Germline V CDR1 and CDR2: SGHRS, YFSETQ. The CDR3 region has the DNA TGCGCCAGCAGCTTGGACAGTACGGGAGGCACAGATACGCAGTATTTT. It translates to CASSLDSTGGTDTQYF.